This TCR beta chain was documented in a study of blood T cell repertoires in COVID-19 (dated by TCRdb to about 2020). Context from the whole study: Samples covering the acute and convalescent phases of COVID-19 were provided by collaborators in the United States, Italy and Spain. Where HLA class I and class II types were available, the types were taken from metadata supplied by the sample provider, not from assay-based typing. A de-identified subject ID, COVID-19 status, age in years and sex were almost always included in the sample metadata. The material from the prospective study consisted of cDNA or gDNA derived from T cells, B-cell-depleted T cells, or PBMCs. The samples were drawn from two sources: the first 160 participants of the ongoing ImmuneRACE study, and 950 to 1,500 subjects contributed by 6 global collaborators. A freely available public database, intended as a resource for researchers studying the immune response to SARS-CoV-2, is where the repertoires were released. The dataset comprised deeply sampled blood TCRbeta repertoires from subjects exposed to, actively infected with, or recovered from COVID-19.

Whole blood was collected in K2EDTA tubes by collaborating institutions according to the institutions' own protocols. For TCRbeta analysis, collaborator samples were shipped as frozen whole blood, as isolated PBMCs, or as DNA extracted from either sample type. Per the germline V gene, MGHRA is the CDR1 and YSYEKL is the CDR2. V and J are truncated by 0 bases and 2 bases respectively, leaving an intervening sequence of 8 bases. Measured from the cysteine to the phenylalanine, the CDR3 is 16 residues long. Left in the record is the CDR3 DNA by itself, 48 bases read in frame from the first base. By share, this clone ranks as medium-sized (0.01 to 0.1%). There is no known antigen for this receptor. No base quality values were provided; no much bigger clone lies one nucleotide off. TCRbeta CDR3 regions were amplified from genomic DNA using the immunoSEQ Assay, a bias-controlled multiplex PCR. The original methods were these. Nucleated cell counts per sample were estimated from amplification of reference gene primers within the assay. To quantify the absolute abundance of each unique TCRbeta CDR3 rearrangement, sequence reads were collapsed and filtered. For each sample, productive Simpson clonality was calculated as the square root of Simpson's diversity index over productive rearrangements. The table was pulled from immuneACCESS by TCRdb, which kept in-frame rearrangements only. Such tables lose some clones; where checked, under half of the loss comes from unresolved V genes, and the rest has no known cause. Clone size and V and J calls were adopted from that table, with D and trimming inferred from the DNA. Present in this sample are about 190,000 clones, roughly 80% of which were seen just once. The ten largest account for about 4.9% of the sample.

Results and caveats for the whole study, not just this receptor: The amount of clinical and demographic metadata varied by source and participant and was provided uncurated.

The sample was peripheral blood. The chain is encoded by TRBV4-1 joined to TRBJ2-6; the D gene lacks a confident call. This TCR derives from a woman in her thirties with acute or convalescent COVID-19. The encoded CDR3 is CASSQDTGTGANVLTF. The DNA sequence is TGCGCCAGCAGCCAAGATACCGGTACTGGGGCCAACGTCCTGACTTTC.